This T cell receptor (beta chain) was profiled in a study of T cell clonality in common variable immunodeficiency. This clone was picked up many times. Its target is not known. Generated by immunoSEQ multiplex PCR, the TCRdb table keeps only in-frame clones and is missing some. The specimen gives about 35,000 clones without singletons; the ten biggest hold approximately 2.8%. Whole-study results and caveats: Patient heterogeneity in the CVID cohort limited correlations between repertoire features and clinical complications.

Donors gave 5 to 8 ml heparinized peripheral whole blood. This receptor was taken from a person aged 18 to 75 in good health. Sequencing was done on a sample of peripheral blood mononuclear cells.

The CDR3 protein is CATTAVRIQETQYF. The DNA read from the CDR3 is TGTGCCACCACAGCGGTGCGGATACAAGAGACC. The chain recombines TRBV28 with TRBJ2-5; tentative D call: TRBD2 (5 bases). The read stops 3 residues short of the end of the CDR3; the missing end is completed from the germline J gene. This CDR3 is 14 amino acids long. Per the germline V gene, CDR1 is MDHEN and CDR2 is SYDVKM. The V end was cut by 10 bases, the J end by 2 bases, with 17 bases between.